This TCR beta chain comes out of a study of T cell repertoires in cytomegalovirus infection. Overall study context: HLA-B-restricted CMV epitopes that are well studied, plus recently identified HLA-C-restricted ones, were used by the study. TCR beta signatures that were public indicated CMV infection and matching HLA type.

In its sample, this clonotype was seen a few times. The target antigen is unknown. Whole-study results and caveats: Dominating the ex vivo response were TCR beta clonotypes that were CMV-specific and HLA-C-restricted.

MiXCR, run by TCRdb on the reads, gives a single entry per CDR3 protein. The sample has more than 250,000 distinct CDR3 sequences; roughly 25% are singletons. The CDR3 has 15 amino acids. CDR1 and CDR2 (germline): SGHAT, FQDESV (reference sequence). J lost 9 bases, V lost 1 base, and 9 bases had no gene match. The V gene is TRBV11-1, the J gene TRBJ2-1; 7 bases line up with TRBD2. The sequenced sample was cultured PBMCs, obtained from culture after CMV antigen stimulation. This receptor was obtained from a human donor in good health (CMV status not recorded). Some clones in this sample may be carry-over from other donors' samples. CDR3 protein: CASSLVAGEYGEQFF. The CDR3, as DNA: TGTGCCAGCAGCTTAGTTGCGGGAGAGTACGGTGAGCAGTTCTTC.